This T cell receptor (beta chain) emerged from a study of CD8+CD57+ T cells in acquired aplastic anemia. Germline V gives CDR1 SEHNR, CDR2 FQNEAQ (reference sequence). Trimming left V 6 bases short and J 11 bases short, with 17 bases between. This CDR3 spans 14 amino acids. The table lists this clonotype with a few counts. Antigen specificity is unknown. Findings of the study overall: Patients and healthy controls showed no significant CD8+ Simpson's diversity difference.

The authors sequenced patients whose flow cytometry had shown CD8+CD57+ cell expansion. Investigators profiled TCR beta VDJ and CDR3 from genomic DNA template. TCRdb processed the reads anew with MiXCR; each CDR3 protein has one entry. The sample lists roughly 500,000 distinct CDR3 sequences; around 32% were seen once. The receptor was derived from a human donor with aplastic anemia. The chain carries TRBV7-9 and TRBJ1-6; weak D call: TRBD1 (6 bases). The sample consisted of sorted CD4+, CD8+, or CD8+CD57+ T cells (not recorded which) from PBMCs. CDR3 loop: CASSSFRGEAPLHF. As DNA, the CDR3 is TGTGCCAGCAGTTCATTCAGGGGTGAGGCACCCCTCCACTTT.